This T cell receptor (beta chain) derives from a study of shared clonotypes between healthy human individuals. The germline gives CDR1 SGHNT, CDR2 YENEEA. The CDR3 consists of 16 residues. The V end lost 6 bases, the J end lost 7 bases, and 25 bases lay between the germline ends. Replicate PCRs from sorted subsets contained 200 ng DNA, which is tens of thousands of T cell genomes. Some clones are missing from TCRdb's copy, which holds only in-frame ones; the method was immunoSEQ multiplex PCR. The table records more than 1,200,000 clones, less than 99% of them present only once. The J gene is TRBJ2-7, the V gene TRBV11-3; the D gene is possibly TRBD2 (5 bases). Sequenced input: naive CD4+ T cells sorted from blood. Subset noted: CD45RA+ positively selected. The clonotype originates from a man aged 25 to 40 in good health. The CDR3 here is CASRHIQRPQVGEQYF. CDR3 DNA sequence: TGTGCCAGCAGGCACATCCAGCGGCCCCAGGTCGGGGAGCAGTACTTC.